This T cell receptor (beta chain) was captured in a study of blood T cell repertoires in COVID-19. Membership in each cohort depended on participant-reported clinical history. Sequencing used immunoSEQ multiplex PCR; TCRdb keeps in-frame clones, though not all of them. The sample consists of a few hundred thousand clones, approximately 84% of them appearing once. The germline V gene encodes CDR1 SGHNT and CDR2 YENEEA. The CDR3 contains 17 residues. Trimming shortened V by 0 bases and J by 3 bases, and 14 bases separated the two germline ends. The chain couples TRBV11-3 to TRBJ2-2; maybe TRBD1 (5 bases). The clonotype originates from a young woman who had recovered from COVID-19. Sequencing was performed on PBMCs or T cells enriched from blood (not recorded which). The chain's CDR3 is CASSLDSSRVDTGELFF. CDR3 in DNA: TGTGCCAGCAGCTTAGATTCTTCCAGGGTGGACACCGGGGAGCTGTTTTTT.